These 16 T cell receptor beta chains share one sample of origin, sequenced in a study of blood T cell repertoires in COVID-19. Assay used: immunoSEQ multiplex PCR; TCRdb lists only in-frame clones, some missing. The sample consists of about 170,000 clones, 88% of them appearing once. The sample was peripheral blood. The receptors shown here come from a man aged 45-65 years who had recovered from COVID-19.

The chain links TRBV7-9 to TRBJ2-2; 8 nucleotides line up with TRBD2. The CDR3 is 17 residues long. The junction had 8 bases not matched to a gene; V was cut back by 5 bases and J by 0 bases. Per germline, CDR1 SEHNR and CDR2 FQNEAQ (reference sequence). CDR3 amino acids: CASSNRAGAANTGELFF. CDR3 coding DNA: TGTGCCAGCAGCAACCGAGCGGGGGCGGCGAACACCGGGGAGCTGTTTTTT. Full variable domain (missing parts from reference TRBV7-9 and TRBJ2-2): DTGVSQNPRHKITKRGQNVTFRCDPISEHNRLYWYRQTLGQGPEFLTYFQNEAQLEKSRLLSDRFSAERPKGSFSTLEIQRTEQGDSAMYLCASSNRAGAANTGELFFGEGSRLTVL.

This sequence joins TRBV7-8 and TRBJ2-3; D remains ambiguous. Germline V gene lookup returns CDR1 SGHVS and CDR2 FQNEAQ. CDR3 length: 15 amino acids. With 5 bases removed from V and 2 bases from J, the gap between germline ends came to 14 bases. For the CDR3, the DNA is TGTGCCAGCAGCCCCCCAGGTCGGAACACAGATACGCAGTATTTT. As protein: CASSPPGRNTDTQYF.

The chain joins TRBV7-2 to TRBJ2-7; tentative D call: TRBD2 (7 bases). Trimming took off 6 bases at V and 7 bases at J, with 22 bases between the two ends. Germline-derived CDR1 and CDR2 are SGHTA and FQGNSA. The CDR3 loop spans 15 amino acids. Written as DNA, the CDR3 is TGTGCCAGCAGTTACGCGGGGGCGGGAGCGGTAGAGCAGTACTTC. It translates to CASSYAGAGAVEQYF.

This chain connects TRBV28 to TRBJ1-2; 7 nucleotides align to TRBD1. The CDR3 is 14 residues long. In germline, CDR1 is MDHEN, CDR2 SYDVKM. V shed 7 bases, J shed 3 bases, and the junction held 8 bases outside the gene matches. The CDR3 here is CASTHEGAYYGYTF. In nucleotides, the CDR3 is TGTGCCAGCACCCACGAGGGGGCGTACTATGGCTACACCTTC.

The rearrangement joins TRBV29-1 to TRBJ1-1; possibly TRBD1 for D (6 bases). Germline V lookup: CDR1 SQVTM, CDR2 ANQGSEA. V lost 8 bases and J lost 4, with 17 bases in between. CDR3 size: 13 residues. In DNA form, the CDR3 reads TGCAGCTCGCGGGGGGGCTCGGGCACTGAAGCTTTCTTT. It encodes CSSRGGSGTEAFF.

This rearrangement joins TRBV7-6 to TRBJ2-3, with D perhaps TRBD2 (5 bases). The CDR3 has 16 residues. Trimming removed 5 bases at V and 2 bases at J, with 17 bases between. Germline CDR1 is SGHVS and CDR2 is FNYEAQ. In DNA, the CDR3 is TGTGCCAGCAGCGCCATAGGCGGGCAACTCACAGATACGCAGTATTTT. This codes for CASSAIGGQLTDTQYF.

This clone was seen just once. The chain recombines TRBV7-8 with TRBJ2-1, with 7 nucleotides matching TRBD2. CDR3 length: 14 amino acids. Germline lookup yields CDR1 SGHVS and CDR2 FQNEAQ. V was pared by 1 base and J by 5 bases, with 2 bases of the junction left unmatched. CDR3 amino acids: CASSLESGNNEQFF. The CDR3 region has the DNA TGTGCCAGCAGCTTAGAAAGCGGGAACAATGAGCAGTTCTTC.

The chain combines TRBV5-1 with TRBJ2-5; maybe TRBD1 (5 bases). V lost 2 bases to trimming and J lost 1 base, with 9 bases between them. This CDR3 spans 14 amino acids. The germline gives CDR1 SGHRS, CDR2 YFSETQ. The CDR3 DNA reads TGCGCCAGCAGCTTAAGGGGTCTCCAAGAGACCCAGTACTTC. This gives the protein CASSLRGLQETQYF.

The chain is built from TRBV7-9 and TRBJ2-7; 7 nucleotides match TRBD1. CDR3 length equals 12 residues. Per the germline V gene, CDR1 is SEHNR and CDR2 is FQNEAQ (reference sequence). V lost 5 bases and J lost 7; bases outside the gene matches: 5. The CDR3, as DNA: TGTGCCAGCAGCATTGACAGGGCTGAGCAGTACTTC. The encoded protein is CASSIDRAEQYF.

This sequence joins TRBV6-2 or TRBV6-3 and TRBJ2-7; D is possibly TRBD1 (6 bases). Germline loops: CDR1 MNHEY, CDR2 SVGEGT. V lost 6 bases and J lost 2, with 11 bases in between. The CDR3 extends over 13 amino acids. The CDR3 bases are TGTGCCAGCAGCCGACAGGCCGCCTACGAGCAGTACTTC. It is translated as CASSRQAAYEQYF.

DNA of the CDR3: TGCGCCAGCAGCCGGATGCGACAGGGAAGGGAGACCCAGTACTTC. Protein product: CASSRMRQGRETQYF. The rearrangement uses TRBV4-3 and TRBJ2-5; 7 bases agree with TRBD1. The CDR3 loop spans 15 amino acids. With 4 bases clipped from V and 5 bases from J, the junction kept 10 bases outside the gene matches. The germline gives CDR1 LGHNA, CDR2 YSLEER.

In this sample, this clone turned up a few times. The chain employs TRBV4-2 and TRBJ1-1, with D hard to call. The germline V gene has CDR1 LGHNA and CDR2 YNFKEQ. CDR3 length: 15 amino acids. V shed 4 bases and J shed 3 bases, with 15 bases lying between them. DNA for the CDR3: TGTGCCAGCAGCCCCGGGCCCGGGAAGCACACTGAAGCTTTCTTT. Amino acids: CASSPGPGKHTEAFF.

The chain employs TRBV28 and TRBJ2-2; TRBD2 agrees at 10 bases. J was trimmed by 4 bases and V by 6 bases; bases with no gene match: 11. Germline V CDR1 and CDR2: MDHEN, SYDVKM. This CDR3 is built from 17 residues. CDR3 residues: CASSPGASGGTTGELFF. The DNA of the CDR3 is TGTGCCAGCAGCCCAGGGGCTAGCGGGGGAACCACCGGGGAGCTGTTTTTT.

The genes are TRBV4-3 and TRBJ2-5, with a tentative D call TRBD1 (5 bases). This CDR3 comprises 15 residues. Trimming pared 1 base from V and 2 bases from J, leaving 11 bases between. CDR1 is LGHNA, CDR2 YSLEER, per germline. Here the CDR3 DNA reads TGCGCCAGCAGCCAAGGGCAGGGTTGGCAAGAGACCCAGTACTTC. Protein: CASSQGQGWQETQYF.

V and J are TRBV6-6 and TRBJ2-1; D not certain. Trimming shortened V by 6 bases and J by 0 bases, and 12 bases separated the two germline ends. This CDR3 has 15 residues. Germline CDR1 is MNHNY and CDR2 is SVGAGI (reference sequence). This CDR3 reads CASSPVLSSYNEQFF. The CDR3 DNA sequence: TGTGCCAGCAGCCCCGTCCTGTCCTCCTACAATGAGCAGTTCTTC.

CDR3 sequence reads: CASRAVINEKLFF. As DNA, the CDR3 is TGTGCCAGTAGGGCGGTAATTAATGAAAAACTGTTTTTT. This chain links TRBV19 with TRBJ1-4; D ambiguous. Germline values: CDR1 LNHDA, CDR2 SQIVND (reference sequence). This CDR3 comprises 13 residues. V was pared by 6 bases and J by 4 bases, with 9 bases between.